This TCR beta chain is from a study of response to subunit inactivated influenza vaccine. Study-level results: There was a suggestion from the authors that each seasonal influenza vaccination recruits few new T cells.

Trimming took off 0 bases at V and 8 bases at J, with 11 bases between the two ends. The CDR3 contains 14 residues. CDR1 and CDR2 (germline): SGHVS, FQNEAQ. TCRdb used MiXCR to reprocess the RT-PCR reads, holding one entry per CDR3 protein. The table lists around 530,000 distinct CDR3 sequences, more than 15% of them singletons, with less than 4% in the top ten. With respect to this clonotype: Its antigen remains unknown.

The chain recombines TRBV7-8 with TRBJ2-4; the D gene is possibly TRBD2 (6 bases). This TCR was recovered from a man between 50 and 70 years old who received an inactivated influenza vaccine. The sample here was CD4+ T cells sorted from PBMCs, taken roughly 24 months after vaccination. CDR3 protein: CASSLATSIYIQYF. The DNA for the CDR3 is TGTGCCAGCAGCTTAGCGACTAGTATTTACATTCAGTACTTC.